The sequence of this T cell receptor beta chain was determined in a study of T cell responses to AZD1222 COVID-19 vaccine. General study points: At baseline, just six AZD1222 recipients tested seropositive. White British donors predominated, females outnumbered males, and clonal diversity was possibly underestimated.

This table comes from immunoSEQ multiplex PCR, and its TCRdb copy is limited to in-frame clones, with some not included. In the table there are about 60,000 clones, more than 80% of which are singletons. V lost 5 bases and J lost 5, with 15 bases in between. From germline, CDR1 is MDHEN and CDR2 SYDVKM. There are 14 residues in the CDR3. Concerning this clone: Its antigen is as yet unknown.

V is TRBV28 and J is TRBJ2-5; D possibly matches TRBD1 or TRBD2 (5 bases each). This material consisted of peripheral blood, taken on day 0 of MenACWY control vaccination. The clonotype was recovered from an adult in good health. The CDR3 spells CASSPGTGGETQYF. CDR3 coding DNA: TGTGCCAGCAGTCCCGGGACCGGTGGGGAGACCCAGTACTTC.